The T cell receptor (beta chain) under discussion was sequenced for a study of blood T cell repertoires in COVID-19. The J segment lost 2 bases and the V segment lost 6 bases, leaving 13 bases of the junction unmatched. CDR1 and CDR2 from the germline V gene are KGHSH and LQKENI. This CDR3 has 17 amino acids. In the original analysis: Reference gene primer amplification in the assay estimated nucleated cell counts. Profiled with immunoSEQ multiplex PCR; TCRdb holds only in-frame clones, not every one. That table supplies the V and J calls and clone size; D and trimming were determined from the DNA. The sample includes fewer than 250,000 clones, approximately 91% seen only once; the top ten take about 1%.

The sequenced sample was peripheral blood. This TCR derives from a man aged 25-45 years with acute or convalescent COVID-19. This chain connects TRBV18 to TRBJ2-7; 10 bases are a match to TRBD1. Here the CDR3 reads CASSAGQGSIFTYEQYF. The CDR3 nucleotides are TGTGCCAGCTCCGCGGGACAGGGGTCTATTTTTACCTACGAGCAGTACTTC.